What follows are 27 T cell receptor beta chains derived from one specimen sequenced in a study of cytomegalovirus exposure and HLA in healthy donors. The study ran its PCR with 60 Vbeta and 13 Jbeta primers. Here immunoSEQ multiplex PCR was the method, and the copy in TCRdb shows in-frame clones only, minus some. The profile covers some 120,000 clones, with about 73% appearing a single time and 6% to 8% taken by the ten largest. The sequenced material came from PBMCs. All receptors come from a middle-aged woman in good health and CMV-seronegative.

The chain recombines TRBV27 with TRBJ2-1, with TRBD2 matching over 11 bases. Trimming at V came to 5 bases and at J to 8 bases, leaving 8 bases not matched to a gene. The germline gives CDR1 MNHEY, CDR2 SMNVEV (reference sequence). The CDR3 totals 15 residues. DNA of the CDR3: TGTGCCAGCAGTAGGACTAGCGGGCTTGGGTATGAGCAGTTCTTC. Its protein is CASSRTSGLGYEQFF.

The chain links TRBV10-1 to TRBJ2-1; TRBD2 matches at 9 bases. The CDR3 runs 14 residues. Trimming cost V 4 bases and J 8 bases; bases outside gene matches: 6. The V gene's germline CDR1 is WNHNN and CDR2 SYGVQD (reference sequence). DNA of the CDR3: TGCGCCAGCAGTGGAATAGCGGGAGTTGATGAGCAGTTCTTC. Protein: CASSGIAGVDEQFF.

This chain joins TRBV5-1 and TRBJ2-1; 7 bases map to TRBD2. The germline gives CDR1 SGHRS, CDR2 YFSETQ. With V trimmed by 1 base and J by 6 bases, 4 bases remained unmatched. This CDR3 spans 14 amino acids. The CDR3 reads CASSLRLAVNEQFF. DNA of the CDR3: TGCGCCAGCAGCTTGCGGCTAGCGGTCAATGAGCAGTTCTTC.

The gene calls are TRBV11-2 and TRBJ2-7, with D perhaps TRBD1 (6 bases). Trimming stripped 1 base from V and 9 bases from J, with 16 bases between. The CDR3 spans 14 residues. Germline loops: CDR1 SGHAT, CDR2 FQNNGV. CDR3 amino acids: CASSLGQARGRQYF. CDR3 in DNA: TGTGCCAGCAGCTTAGGACAGGCGAGAGGCCGGCAGTACTTC.

Only a few counts were recorded for this clone. The CDR3 coding sequence is TGTGCCAGCAGTCGGGGAAGCTCTGGAAACACCATATATTTT. As protein: CASSRGSSGNTIYF. The V call is TRBV6-6, the J call TRBJ1-3; D remains ambiguous. This CDR3 is 14 amino acids long. The ends were cut back, 5 bases at V and 0 bases at J, with 8 bases in the middle. The germline V gene has CDR1 MNHNY and CDR2 SVGAGI (reference sequence).

The chain employs TRBV19 and TRBJ1-5, with D unclear. Germline loops: CDR1 LNHDA, CDR2 SQIVND (reference sequence). This CDR3 is built from 14 residues. Between the trimmed V and J ends, which lost 1 base and 3 bases, there was a span of 7 bases. CDR3 coding DNA: TGTGCCAGTAGTATAGGACACCTCAATCAGCCCCAGCATTTT. This translates into CASSIGHLNQPQHF.

This clone was picked up a small number of times. The rearrangement uses TRBV23-1 and TRBJ1-2; perhaps TRBD1 as D (5 bases). TRBV23-1 is given ORF status, its function remaining uncertain. The length of the CDR3 is 14 residues. V was cut by 3 bases and J by 3 bases, with 11 bases left in between. CDR3 DNA: TGCGCCAGCAGTCATAGGGGCGAGGACTATGGCTACACCTTC. Its protein product is CASSHRGEDYGYTF.

This clone has a single count. The V call is TRBV2, the J call TRBJ1-3; D not certain. Germline V gives CDR1 SNHLY, CDR2 FYNNEI. The V gene lost 8 bases and the J gene lost 0 bases, with 11 bases spanning the gap. The CDR3 has 14 residues. Written as DNA, the CDR3 is TGTGCCAGCTCCCCACGGAGCTCTGGAAACACCATATATTTT. Its protein product is CASSPRSSGNTIYF.

The chain recombines TRBV28 with TRBJ2-2; TRBD2 might be the D (5 bases). Germline V gives CDR1 MDHEN, CDR2 SYDVKM. Trimming shortened V by 6 bases and J by 4 bases, and 12 bases separated the two germline ends. The CDR3 is made up of 14 amino acids. CDR3 bases: TGTGCCAGCAGAACTCGTGGGAGCACCGGGGAGCTGTTTTTT. Residues: CASRTRGSTGELFF.

The chain is built from TRBV6-5 and TRBJ2-3, with TRBD1 matching 7 bases. The V segment lost 4 bases and the J segment 4 bases; nucleotides outside the gene matches: 5. The CDR3 totals 14 residues. CDR1 is MNHEY and CDR2 is SVGAGI in the germline V gene. In DNA, the CDR3 is TGTGCCAGCAGTTCGACAGGGTGGTCAGATACGCAGTATTTT. It is translated as CASSSTGWSDTQYF.

This clone was recorded only once. The V gene is TRBV4-3, the J gene TRBJ2-5; 9 positions agree with TRBD1. The CDR3 totals 14 residues. J lost 7 bases, V lost 5 bases, and 8 bases had no gene match. CDR1 is LGHNA, CDR2 YSLEER, per germline. As DNA, the CDR3 is TGCGCCAGCAGCGCACAGGGGGCTTTGGGGACCCAGTACTTC. This sequence encodes CASSAQGALGTQYF.

The chain recombines TRBV28 with TRBJ2-1; D not resolved. Per the germline V gene, CDR1 is MDHEN and CDR2 is SYDVKM. CDR3 length: 16 residues. Trimming took 6 bases from V and 0 from J, leaving 15 bases between them. This CDR3 reads CASRDTAGSSYNEQFF. The DNA of the CDR3 is TGTGCCAGCAGAGACACAGCAGGTAGCTCCTACAATGAGCAGTTCTTC.

This clone has just a few counts. The chain uses TRBV4-3 and TRBJ2-2; a possible D gene is TRBD2 (6 bases). CDR1 is LGHNA and CDR2 is YSLEER in the germline V gene. This CDR3 region has 16 residues. The V gene lost 4 bases and the J gene lost 0 bases, with 12 bases spanning the gap. The CDR3 bases are TGCGCCAGCAGCCCCTGGGGGGTTTCGAACACCGGGGAGCTGTTTTTT. Its protein is CASSPWGVSNTGELFF.

J is TRBJ1-5 and V is TRBV21-1. TRBV21-1 is a documented pseudogene. There are 15 residues in the CDR3. CDR3 sequence: CASSKKGGGYSPQHF. The CDR3 DNA sequence: TGTGCCAGCAGCAAAAAGGGCGGGGGTTATTCCCCCCAGCATTTT.

This rearrangement joins TRBV6-5 to TRBJ1-1, with TRBD1 as a possible D gene (6 bases). This CDR3 is built from 15 residues. Germline assignment: CDR1 MNHEY and CDR2 SVGAGI. The V end was cut by 2 bases, the J end by 5 bases, with 15 bases between. Here the CDR3 reads CASSYTQQGKTEAFF. CDR3 in DNA: TGTGCCAGCAGTTACACTCAGCAGGGGAAAACTGAAGCTTTCTTT.

V is TRBV2 and J is TRBJ1-4, with 9 bases lining up with TRBD1. CDR1 SNHLY and CDR2 FYNNEI come from the germline V gene. The CDR3 covers 15 residues. V trimming: 5 bases; J trimming: 8 bases; junction bases outside the gene matches: 9. DNA for the CDR3: TGTGCCAGCAGTCCACTACAGGGGGCGCGAGAAAAACTGTTTTTT. It specifies CASSPLQGAREKLFF.

The chain is built from TRBV4-3 and TRBJ2-7; D is perhaps TRBD2 (6 bases). The germline V gene has CDR1 LGHNA and CDR2 YSLEER. Trimming left V 0 bases short and J 6 bases short, with 15 bases between. The CDR3 has 15 amino acids. This CDR3 is CASSQEEGLPREQYF. CDR3 sequence (DNA): TGCGCCAGCAGCCAAGAGGAGGGCCTTCCCCGCGAGCAGTACTTC.

V is TRBV4-1 and J is TRBJ2-6; the D gene is possibly TRBD2 (5 bases). The V end was cut by 1 base, the J end by 0 bases, with 7 bases between. The CDR3 loop spans 16 amino acids. Germline-derived CDR1 and CDR2 are MGHRA and YSYEKL. The CDR3 loop reads CASSQVGSSGANVLTF. The DNA for the CDR3 is TGCGCCAGCAGCCAAGTTGGGAGCTCTGGGGCCAACGTCCTGACTTTC.

This clone showed up just once. The chain has TRBV4-1 and TRBJ1-5; maybe TRBD1 (5 bases). Germline V gene sequence: CDR1 MGHRA, CDR2 YSYEKL. This CDR3 has 19 amino acids. V lost 4 bases, J lost 0 bases, and 22 bases lay in between. The CDR3 protein is CASSRQLVGAGNSNQPQHF. The CDR3 bases are TGCGCCAGCAGCCGCCAATTGGTTGGGGCCGGCAATAGCAATCAGCCCCAGCATTTT.

The chain is built from TRBV5-5 and TRBJ1-5; no definite D call. The ends were cut back, 0 bases at V and 6 bases at J, with 13 bases in the middle. This CDR3 spans 15 amino acids. The germline V gene has CDR1 SGHKS and CDR2 YYEKEE (reference sequence). The CDR3 here is CASSLEGAPGQPQHF. The CDR3 DNA reads as TGTGCCAGCAGCTTGGAGGGAGCACCAGGTCAGCCCCAGCATTTT.

The V gene is TRBV7-2, the J gene TRBJ2-3, with TRBD1 matching 7 bases. The CDR3 runs 17 residues. CDR1 and CDR2 (germline): SGHTA, FQGNSA. V was clipped by 1 base and J by 2 bases; unmatched bases: 9. CDR3 in amino acids: CASSLGPRGGFTDTQYF. CDR3 in DNA: TGTGCCAGCAGCTTAGGTCCCAGAGGGGGCTTCACAGATACGCAGTATTTT.

This rearrangement joins TRBV12-1 to TRBJ2-3; whether TRBD2, the table's D call, matches the DNA was not checked. TRBV12-1 is designated a pseudogene. This CDR3 has 14 amino acids. CDR3 protein: CASSFVSETDTQYF. The CDR3 DNA reads as TGTGCCAGCAGCTTTGTTAGCGAAACAGATACGCAGTATTTT.

This chain uses TRBV27 with TRBJ2-7; D unclear. Trimming took 4 bases from V and 3 from J, leaving 16 bases between them. The CDR3 is 15 amino acids. Germline V gives CDR1 MNHEY, CDR2 SMNVEV (reference sequence). The CDR3 sequence: CASSSRAPSLYEQYF. The CDR3 DNA reads as TGTGCCAGCAGTTCCCGTGCGCCCTCTCTCTACGAGCAGTACTTC.

This chain links TRBV19 with TRBJ1-2; 7 nucleotides match TRBD1. Per the germline V gene, CDR1 is LNHDA and CDR2 is SQIVND (reference sequence). Trimming at V came to 9 bases and at J to 4 bases, leaving 11 bases not matched to a gene. The CDR3 contains 14 residues. CDR3 in DNA: TGTGCCAGCTTTACCGGGACAGTAGGCTATGGCTACACCTTC. This sequence encodes CASFTGTVGYGYTF. Using reference TRBV19 and TRBJ1-2 for the parts outside the CDR3, the full variable domain is DGGITQSPKYLFRKEGQNVTLSCEQNLNHDAMYWYRQDPGQGLRLIYYSQIVNDFQKGDIAEGYSVSREKKESFPLTVTSAQKNPTAFYLCASFTGTVGYGYTFGSGTRLTVV.

CDR3 protein: CASSYLAGLAKNIQYF. For the CDR3, the DNA is TGTGCCAGCAGTTATCTAGCGGGACTAGCCAAAAACATTCAGTACTTC. The rearrangement links TRBV28 to TRBJ2-4, with 9 bases lining up with TRBD2. This CDR3 spans 16 amino acids. Looked up from germline, CDR1 is MDHEN and CDR2 is SYDVKM. After removal of 4 bases from V and 0 bases from J, the junction contained 4 bases not matched to a gene.

V gene TRBV15 combines with J gene TRBJ1-5; possible D gene TRBD1, 6 bases. Germline V CDR1 and CDR2: LNHNV, YYDKDF (reference sequence). This CDR3 has 12 residues. V lost 5 bases and J 4 bases, leaving 6 bases between the germline ends. The CDR3 is CATSGQNQPQHF. CDR3 DNA sequence: TGTGCCACCAGCGGACAGAATCAGCCCCAGCATTTT.

The chain combines TRBV4-1 with TRBJ2-7, with 10 bases lining up with TRBD2. This CDR3 contains 14 residues. The V gene end was trimmed by 1 base and the J gene end by 3 bases; junction bases not matched to a gene: 0. Germline loops: CDR1 MGHRA, CDR2 YSYEKL. CDR3 bases: TGCGCCAGCAGCCAAGCTAGCGGGAGCTACGAGCAGTACTTC. Its translation is CASSQASGSYEQYF.